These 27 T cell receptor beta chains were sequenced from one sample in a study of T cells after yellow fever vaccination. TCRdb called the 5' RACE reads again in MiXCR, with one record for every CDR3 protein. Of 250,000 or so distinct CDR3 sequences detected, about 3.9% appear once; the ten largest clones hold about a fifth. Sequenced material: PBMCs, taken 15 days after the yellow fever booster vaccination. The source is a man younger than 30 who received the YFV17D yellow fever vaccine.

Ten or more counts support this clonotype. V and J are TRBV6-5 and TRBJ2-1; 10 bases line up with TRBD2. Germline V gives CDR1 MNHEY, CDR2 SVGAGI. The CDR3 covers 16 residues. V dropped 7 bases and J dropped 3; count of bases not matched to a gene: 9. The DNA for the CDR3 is TGTGCCAGCAATTTGGGAACTAGCGGGGTCTACAATGAGCAGTTCTTC. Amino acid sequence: CASNLGTSGVYNEQFF.

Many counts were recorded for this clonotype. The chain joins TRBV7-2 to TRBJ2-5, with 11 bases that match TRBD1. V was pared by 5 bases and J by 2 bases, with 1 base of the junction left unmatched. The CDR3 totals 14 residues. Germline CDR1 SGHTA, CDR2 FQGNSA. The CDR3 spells CASSRDRGQETQYF. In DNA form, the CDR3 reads TGTGCCAGCAGCCGGGACAGGGGGCAAGAGACCCAGTACTTC.

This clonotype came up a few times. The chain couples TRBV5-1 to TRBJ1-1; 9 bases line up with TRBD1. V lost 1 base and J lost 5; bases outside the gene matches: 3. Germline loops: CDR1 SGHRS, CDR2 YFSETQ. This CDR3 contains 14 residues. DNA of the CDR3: TGCGCCAGCAGCTTGCTACAGGGGGCAACTGAAGCTTTCTTT. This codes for CASSLLQGATEAFF. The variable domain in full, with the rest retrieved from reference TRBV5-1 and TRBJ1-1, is KAGVTQTPRYLIKTRGQQVTLSCSPISGHRSVSWYQQTPGQGLQFLFEYFSETQRNKGNFPGRFSGRQFSNSRSEMNVSTLELGDSALYLCASSLLQGATEAFFGQGTRLTVV.

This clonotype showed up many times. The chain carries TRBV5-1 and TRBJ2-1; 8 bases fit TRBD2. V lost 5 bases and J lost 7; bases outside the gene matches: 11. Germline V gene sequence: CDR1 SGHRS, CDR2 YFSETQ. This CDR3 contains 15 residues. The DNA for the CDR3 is TGCGCCAGCAGTGTGGCTAGCGGGTATTATAATGAGCAGTTCTTC. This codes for CASSVASGYYNEQFF.

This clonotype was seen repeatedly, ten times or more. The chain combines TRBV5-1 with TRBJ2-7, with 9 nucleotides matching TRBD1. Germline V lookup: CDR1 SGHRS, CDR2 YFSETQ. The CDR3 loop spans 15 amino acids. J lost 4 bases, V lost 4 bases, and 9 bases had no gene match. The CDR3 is CASSEGPGQGYEQYF. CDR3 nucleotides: TGCGCCAGCAGCGAGGGACCGGGACAGGGTTACGAGCAGTACTTC.

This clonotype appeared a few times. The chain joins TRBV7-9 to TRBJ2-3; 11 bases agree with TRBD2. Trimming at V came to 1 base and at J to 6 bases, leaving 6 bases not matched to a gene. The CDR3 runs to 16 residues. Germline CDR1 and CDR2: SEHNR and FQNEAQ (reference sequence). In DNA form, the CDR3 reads TGTGCCAGCAGCTTAGGCCTAGCGGGGGGATGGGATACGCAGTATTTT. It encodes CASSLGLAGGWDTQYF.

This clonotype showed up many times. The CDR3: CASSLGTGRFTDTQYF. CDR3 nucleotide sequence: TGTGCCAGCAGCTTAGGGACAGGGCGGTTTACAGATACGCAGTATTTT. The genes are TRBV7-6 and TRBJ2-3; TRBD1 agrees at 8 bases. The CDR3 runs to 16 residues. The V and J ends lost 1 base and 3 bases, in that order; junction bases with no gene match: 6. Germline CDR1 reads SGHVS; CDR2 reads FNYEAQ. The entire variable domain, with the rest obtained from reference TRBV7-6 and TRBJ2-3, is as follows: GAGVSQSPRYKVTKRGQDVALRCDPISGHVSLYWYRQALGQGPEFLTYFNYEAQQDKSGLPNDRFSAERPEGSISTLTIQRTEQRDSAMYRCASSLGTGRFTDTQYFGPGTRLTVL.

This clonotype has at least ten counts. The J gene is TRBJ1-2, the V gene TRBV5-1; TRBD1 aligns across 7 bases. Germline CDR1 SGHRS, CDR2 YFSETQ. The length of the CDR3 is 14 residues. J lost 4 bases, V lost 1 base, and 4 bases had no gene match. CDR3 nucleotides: TGCGCCAGCAGCTTGAACAGGGGTCCCTATGGCTACACCTTC. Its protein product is CASSLNRGPYGYTF.

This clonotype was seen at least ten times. CDR3 nucleotide sequence: TGCGCCAGCAGAAGGGATTCCTACGAGCAGTACTTC. This sequence encodes CASRRDSYEQYF. This chain links TRBV5-1 with TRBJ2-7; no clear D gene. This CDR3 spans 12 amino acids. CDR1 SGHRS and CDR2 YFSETQ come from the germline V gene. V lost 5 bases and J lost 1, with 7 bases in between. Using reference TRBV5-1 and TRBJ2-7 for the parts outside the CDR3, the full variable domain is KAGVTQTPRYLIKTRGQQVTLSCSPISGHRSVSWYQQTPGQGLQFLFEYFSETQRNKGNFPGRFSGRQFSNSRSEMNVSTLELGDSALYLCASRRDSYEQYFGPGTRLTVT.

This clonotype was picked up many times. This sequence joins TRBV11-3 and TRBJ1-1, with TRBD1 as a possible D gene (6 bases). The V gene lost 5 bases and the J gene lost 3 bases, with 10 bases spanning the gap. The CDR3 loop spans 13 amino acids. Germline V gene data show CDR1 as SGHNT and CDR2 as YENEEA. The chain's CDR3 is CASSKTGYTEAFF. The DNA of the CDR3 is TGTGCCAGCAGCAAAACAGGGTACACTGAAGCTTTCTTT. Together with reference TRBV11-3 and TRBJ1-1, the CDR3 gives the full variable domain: EAGVVQSPRYKIIEKKQPVAFWCNPISGHNTLYWYLQNLGQGPELLIRYENEEAVDDSQLPKDRFSAERLKGVDSTLKIQPAELGDSAVYLCASSKTGYTEAFFGQGTRLTVV.

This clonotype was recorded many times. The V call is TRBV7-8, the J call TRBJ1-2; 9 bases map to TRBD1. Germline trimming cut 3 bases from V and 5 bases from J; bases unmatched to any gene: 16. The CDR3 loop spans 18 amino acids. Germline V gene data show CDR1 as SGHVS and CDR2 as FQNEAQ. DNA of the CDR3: TGTGCCAGCAGCTTCAGGGGGTTCCGGGACAGGGACAAGTATGGCTACACCTTC. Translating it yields CASSFRGFRDRDKYGYTF.

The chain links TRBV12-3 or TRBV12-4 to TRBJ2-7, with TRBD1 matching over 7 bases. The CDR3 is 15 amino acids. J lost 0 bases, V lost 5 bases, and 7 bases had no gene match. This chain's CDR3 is CASSPGQVGSYEQYF. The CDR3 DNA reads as TGTGCCAGCAGTCCTGGACAGGTGGGCTCCTACGAGCAGTACTTC.

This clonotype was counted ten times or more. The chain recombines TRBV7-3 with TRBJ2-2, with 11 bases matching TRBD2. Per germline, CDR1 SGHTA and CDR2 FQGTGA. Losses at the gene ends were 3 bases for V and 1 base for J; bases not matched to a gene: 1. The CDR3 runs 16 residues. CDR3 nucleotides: TGTGCCAGCAGCTTGGGACTAGCGGAGAACACCGGGGAGCTGTTTTTT. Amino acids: CASSLGLAENTGELFF.

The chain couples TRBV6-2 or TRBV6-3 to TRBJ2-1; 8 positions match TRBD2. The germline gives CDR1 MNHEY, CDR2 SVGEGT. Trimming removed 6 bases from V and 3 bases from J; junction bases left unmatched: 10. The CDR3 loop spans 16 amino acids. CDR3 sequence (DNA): TGTGCCAGCAGACGGGCGGGGGGTACCTACTACAATGAGCAGTTCTTC. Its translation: CASRRAGGTYYNEQFF.

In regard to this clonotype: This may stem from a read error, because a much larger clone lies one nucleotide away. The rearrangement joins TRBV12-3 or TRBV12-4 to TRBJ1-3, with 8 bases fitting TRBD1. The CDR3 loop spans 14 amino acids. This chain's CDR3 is CASTNRGSGNIIYF. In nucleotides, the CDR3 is TGTGCCAGCACCAACAGGGGGTCGGGAAACATCATATATTTT.

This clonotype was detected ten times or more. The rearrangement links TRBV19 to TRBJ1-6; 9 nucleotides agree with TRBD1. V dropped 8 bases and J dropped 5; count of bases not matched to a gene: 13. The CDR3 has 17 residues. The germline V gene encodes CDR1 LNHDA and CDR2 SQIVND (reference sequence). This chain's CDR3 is CASANRGRWVDNSPLHF. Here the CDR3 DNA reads TGTGCCAGTGCGAACAGGGGGCGGTGGGTTGATAATTCACCCCTCCACTTT.

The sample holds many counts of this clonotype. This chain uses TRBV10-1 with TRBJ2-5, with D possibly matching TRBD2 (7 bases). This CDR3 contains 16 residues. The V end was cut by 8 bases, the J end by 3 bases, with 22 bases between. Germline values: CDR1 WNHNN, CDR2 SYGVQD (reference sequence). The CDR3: CASVGGLPPYKETQYF. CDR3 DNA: TGCGCCAGCGTCGGGGGGCTCCCCCCCTACAAAGAGACCCAGTACTTC.

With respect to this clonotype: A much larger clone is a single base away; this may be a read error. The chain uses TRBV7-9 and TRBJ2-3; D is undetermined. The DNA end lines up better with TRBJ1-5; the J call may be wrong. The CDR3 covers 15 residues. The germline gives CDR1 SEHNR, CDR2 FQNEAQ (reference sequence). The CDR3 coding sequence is TGTGCCAGCAGCTTAGGATGGGCCAGCACAGATACGCAGCATTTT. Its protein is CASSLGWASTDTQHF.

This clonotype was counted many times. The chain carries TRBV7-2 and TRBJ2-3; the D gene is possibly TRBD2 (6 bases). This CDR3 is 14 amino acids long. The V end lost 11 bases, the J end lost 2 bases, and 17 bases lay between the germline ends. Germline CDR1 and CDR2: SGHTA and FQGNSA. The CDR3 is CAASGASVTDTQYF. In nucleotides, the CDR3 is TGTGCCGCCAGCGGTGCTAGCGTCACAGATACGCAGTATTTT.

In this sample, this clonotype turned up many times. CDR3 in amino acids: CASSFISGTAYGYTF. In nucleotides, the CDR3 is TGTGCCAGCAGCTTTATTTCCGGGACAGCTTATGGCTACACCTTC. This chain links TRBV7-2 with TRBJ1-2; 7 nucleotides align to TRBD1. The CDR3 covers 15 residues. Trimming at V came to 3 bases and at J to 5 bases, leaving 9 bases not matched to a gene. The germline V gene encodes CDR1 SGHTA and CDR2 FQGNSA.

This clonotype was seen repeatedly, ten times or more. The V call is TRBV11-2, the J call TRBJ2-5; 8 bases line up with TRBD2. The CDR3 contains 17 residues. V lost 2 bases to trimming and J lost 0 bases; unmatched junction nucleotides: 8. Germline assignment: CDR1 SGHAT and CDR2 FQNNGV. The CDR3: CASSLIASSGYQETQYF. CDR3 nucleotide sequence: TGTGCCAGCAGCTTAATTGCGTCTAGCGGGTACCAAGAGACCCAGTACTTC.

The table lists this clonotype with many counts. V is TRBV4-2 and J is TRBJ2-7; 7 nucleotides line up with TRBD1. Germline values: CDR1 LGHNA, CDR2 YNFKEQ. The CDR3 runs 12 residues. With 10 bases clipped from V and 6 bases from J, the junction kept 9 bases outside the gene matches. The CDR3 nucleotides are TGTGCCACCGCACAGGGGTCAGGCGAGCAGTACTTC. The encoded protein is CATAQGSGEQYF.

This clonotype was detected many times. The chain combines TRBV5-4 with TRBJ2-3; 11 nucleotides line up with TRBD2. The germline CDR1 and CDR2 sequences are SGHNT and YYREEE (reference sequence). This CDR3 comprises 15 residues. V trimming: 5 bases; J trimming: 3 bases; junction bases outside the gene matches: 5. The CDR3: CASRVAGGRTDTQYF. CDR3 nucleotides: TGTGCCAGCAGGGTAGCGGGGGGGCGGACAGATACGCAGTATTTT.

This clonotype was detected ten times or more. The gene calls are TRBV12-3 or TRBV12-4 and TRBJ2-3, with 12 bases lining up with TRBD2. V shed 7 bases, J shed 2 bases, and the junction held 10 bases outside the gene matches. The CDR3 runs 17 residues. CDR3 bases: TGTGCCAGCACCCGACTAGCGGGGGTCCATCTCACAGATACGCAGTATTTT. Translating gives CASTRLAGVHLTDTQYF.

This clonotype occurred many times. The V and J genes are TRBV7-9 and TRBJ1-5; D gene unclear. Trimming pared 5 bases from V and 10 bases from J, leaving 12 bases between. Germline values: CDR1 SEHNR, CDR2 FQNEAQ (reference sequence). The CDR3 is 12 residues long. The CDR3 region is CASSPYLGPQHF. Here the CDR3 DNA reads TGTGCCAGCAGCCCCTACCTAGGTCCCCAGCATTTT. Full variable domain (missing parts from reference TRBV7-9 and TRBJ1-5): DTGVSQNPRHKITKRGQNVTFRCDPISEHNRLYWYRQTLGQGPEFLTYFQNEAQLEKSRLLSDRFSAERPKGSFSTLEIQRTEQGDSAMYLCASSPYLGPQHFGDGTRLSIL.

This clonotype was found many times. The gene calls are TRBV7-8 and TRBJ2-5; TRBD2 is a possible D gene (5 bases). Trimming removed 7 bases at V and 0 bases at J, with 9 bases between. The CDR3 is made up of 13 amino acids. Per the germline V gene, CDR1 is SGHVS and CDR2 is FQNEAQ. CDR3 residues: CASNPGDQETQYF. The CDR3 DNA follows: TGTGCCAGCAACCCCGGGGACCAAGAGACCCAGTACTTC.

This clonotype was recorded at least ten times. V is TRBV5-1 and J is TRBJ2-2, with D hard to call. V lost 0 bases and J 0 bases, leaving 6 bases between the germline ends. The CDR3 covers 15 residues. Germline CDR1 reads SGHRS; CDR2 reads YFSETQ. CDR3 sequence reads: CASSLEPPNTGELFF. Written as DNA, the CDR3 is TGCGCCAGCAGCTTGGAGCCCCCGAACACCGGGGAGCTGTTTTTT.